The 32 T cell receptor beta chains below were found in one sample sequenced in a study of coeliac disease. The table came from immunoSEQ multiplex PCR; TCRdb's copy has only in-frame clones and leaves some out. The sample yields 2,500 to 3,500 clones, 64% seen once. What was sequenced was intraepithelial lymphocytes from the gut. These receptor sequences come from a woman aged 40 to 49.

The chain recombines TRBV13 with TRBJ2-7; 10 positions match TRBD2. Losses at the gene ends were 1 base for V and 3 bases for J; bases not matched to a gene: 3. Germline V gives CDR1 PRHDT, CDR2 FYEKMQ (reference sequence). The CDR3 consists of 15 residues. CDR3 amino acids: CASSLVSSGSYEQYF. CDR3 nucleotides: TGTGCCAGCAGCTTAGTGTCTAGCGGGAGCTACGAGCAGTACTTC.

The genes are TRBV9 and TRBJ1-2, with 7 bases aligning to TRBD1. Germline V CDR1 and CDR2: SGDLS, YYNGEE. The CDR3 contains 15 residues. V shed 3 bases and J 3 bases; nucleotides not matched to a gene: 8. Here the CDR3 DNA reads TGTGCCAGCAGCGCGACCGGGGACAGTTACTATGGCTACACCTTC. Translation: CASSATGDSYYGYTF.

In its sample, this clone was seen once. The chain couples TRBV5-4 to TRBJ2-2; no clear D gene. V was pared by 4 bases and J by 3 bases, with 10 bases between. The V gene's germline CDR1 is SGHNT and CDR2 YYREEE (reference sequence). This CDR3 region has 14 residues. The CDR3 DNA follows: TGTGCCAGCAGCCCAGGCTTTTACACCGGGGAGCTGTTTTTT. The encoded protein is CASSPGFYTGELFF.

This chain connects TRBV7-2 to TRBJ1-1; unclear D gene. Between the trimmed V and J ends, which lost 5 bases and 0 bases, there was a span of 16 bases. Germline-derived CDR1 and CDR2 are SGHTA and FQGNSA. This CDR3 is built from 16 residues. The CDR3 is CASSPRLAGMNTEAFF. In DNA form, the CDR3 reads TGTGCCAGCAGCCCCCGTCTGGCGGGCATGAACACTGAAGCTTTCTTT.

This sequence joins TRBV6-6 and TRBJ1-2; D gene ambiguous. Germline CDR1 and CDR2: MNHNY and SVGAGI (reference sequence). The CDR3 consists of 13 residues. V was trimmed by 7 bases and J by 4 bases, leaving 13 bases between them. Here the CDR3 reads CASNKEAAYGYTF. The CDR3 DNA follows: TGTGCCAGCAACAAAGAGGCAGCCTATGGCTACACCTTC.

In this sample, this clone is large. The chain links TRBV5-6 to TRBJ2-7; perhaps TRBD1 as D (5 bases). The length of the CDR3 is 15 residues. Germline CDR1 reads SGHDT; CDR2 reads YYEEEE. V was shortened by 3 bases and J by 2 bases, with 15 bases between the two germline ends. The CDR3 is CASSSEERGTYEQYF. As DNA, the CDR3 is TGTGCCAGCAGCTCAGAGGAAAGGGGCACCTACGAGCAGTACTTC.

Remarks on this clone: The sample has other DNA sequences that encode this CDR3 too. The rearrangement links TRBV5-6 to TRBJ2-7; 9 nucleotides align to TRBD1. The CDR3 runs 14 residues. Germline values: CDR1 SGHDT, CDR2 YYEEEE. The J segment lost 1 base and the V segment lost 5 bases, leaving 4 bases of the junction unmatched. CDR3 amino acids: CASSSGTGSYEQYF. The CDR3 DNA reads as TGTGCCAGCAGTTCCGGGACAGGGTCCTACGAGCAGTACTTC.

The CDR3 DNA reads as TGTGCCAGCAGTACAGGGTACACTGAAGCTTTCTTT. Translation: CASSTGYTEAFF. This chain uses TRBV2 with TRBJ1-1; the D gene is possibly TRBD1 (6 bases). The CDR3 loop spans 12 amino acids. Germline lookup yields CDR1 SNHLY and CDR2 FYNNEI. Trimming removed 5 bases from V and 3 bases from J, with 7 bases in between.

This chain links TRBV11-2 with TRBJ2-5; TRBD1 matches at 7 bases. Germline V CDR1 and CDR2: SGHAT, FQNNGV. The ends lost 5 bases at V and 2 bases at J; junction bases unmatched: 2. This CDR3 has 13 residues. CDR3 DNA sequence: TGTGCCAGCAGCGAACAGGGGCAAGAGACCCAGTACTTC. Translating it yields CASSEQGQETQYF. The variable domain in full, completed from reference TRBV11-2 and TRBJ2-5, reads EAGVAQSPRYKIIEKRQSVAFWCNPISGHATLYWYQQILGQGPKLLIQFQNNGVVDDSQLPKDRFSAERLKGVDSTLKIQPAKLEDSAVYLCASSEQGQETQYFGPGTRLLVL.

The chain links TRBV6-5 to TRBJ2-1, with D perhaps TRBD2 (6 bases). Germline assignment: CDR1 MNHEY and CDR2 SVGAGI. V lost 5 bases and J 2 bases, leaving 10 bases between the germline ends. CDR3 length: 14 residues. CDR3 residues: CASSTSRTYNEQFF. CDR3 coding DNA: TGTGCCAGCAGTACTAGCAGAACCTACAATGAGCAGTTCTTC.

The chain is built from TRBV2 and TRBJ2-7, with 8 bases that match TRBD1. The CDR3 extends over 15 amino acids. Losses at the gene ends were 6 bases for V and 2 bases for J; bases not matched to a gene: 9. Germline CDR1 and CDR2: SNHLY and FYNNEI. DNA of the CDR3: TGTGCCAGCAGAAAATTGGAGACAGGGGCCTACGAGCAGTACTTC. Protein sequence: CASRKLETGAYEQYF.

This clone was recorded a few times. The rearrangement uses TRBV7-6 and TRBJ2-7, with 9 bases fitting TRBD1. V trimming: 3 bases; J trimming: 0 bases; junction bases outside the gene matches: 3. CDR1 and CDR2 from the germline V gene are SGHVS and FNYEAQ. CDR3 length: 15 amino acids. CDR3 coding DNA: TGTGCCAGCAGCTTGGGACAGGGTCCCTCCTACGAGCAGTACTTC. This gives the protein CASSLGQGPSYEQYF.

The chain is built from TRBV5-1 and TRBJ1-1; maybe TRBD1 (5 bases). Trimming took off 3 bases at V and 6 bases at J, with 15 bases between the two ends. Germline lookup yields CDR1 SGHRS and CDR2 YFSETQ. This CDR3 has 14 amino acids. DNA of the CDR3: TGCGCCAGCAGCTGGGGCAGGGTAAGCTCTGAAGCTTTCTTT. Its protein product is CASSWGRVSSEAFF.

J is TRBJ2-3 and V is TRBV9; 11 positions agree with TRBD2. Germline assignment: CDR1 SGDLS and CDR2 YYNGEE. Trimming removed 3 bases from V and 3 bases from J; junction bases left unmatched: 3. The CDR3 consists of 15 residues. CDR3 in amino acids: CASSDSGRETDTQYF. The CDR3 DNA reads TGTGCCAGCAGCGATAGCGGGAGGGAAACAGATACGCAGTATTTT. Full variable domain (rest looked up from reference TRBV9 and TRBJ2-3): DSGVTQTPKHLITATGQRVTLRCSPRSGDLSVYWYQQSLDQGLQFLIQYYNGEERAKGNILERFSAQQFPDLHSELNLSSLELGDSALYFCASSDSGRETDTQYFGPGTRLTVL.

The sample holds a few counts of this clone. The rearrangement joins TRBV29-1 to TRBJ1-5; 7 positions agree with TRBD1. V trimming: 2 bases; J trimming: 7 bases; junction bases outside the gene matches: 5. The CDR3 extends over 13 amino acids. The germline gives CDR1 SQVTM, CDR2 ANQGSEA. CDR3 sequence: CSVEQGVGQPQHF. CDR3 sequence (DNA): TGCAGCGTTGAACAGGGGGTGGGCCAGCCCCAGCATTTT.

This clone was counted only a few times. For the CDR3, the DNA is TGCAGCGTCGCCCGGGTTCAGGGTTCGGCTTTCTTT. Translating it yields CSVARVQGSAFF. The rearrangement joins TRBV29-1 to TRBJ1-1, with D possibly TRBD1 on 5 matching bases. CDR3 length: 12 residues. V was shortened by 6 bases and J by 11 bases, with 19 bases between the two germline ends. Germline V gene data show CDR1 as SQVTM and CDR2 as ANQGSEA.

The rearrangement links TRBV19 to TRBJ2-1, with TRBD2 matching 7 bases. With 7 bases clipped from V and 5 bases from J, the junction kept 8 bases outside the gene matches. The CDR3 loop spans 14 amino acids. Germline CDR1 is LNHDA and CDR2 is SQIVND (reference sequence). The CDR3 nucleotides are TGTGCCAGTAAGGGCGGGAGCCGGGACAATGAGCAGTTCTTC. It codes for CASKGGSRDNEQFF.

CDR3 residues: CASSLVGGETQYF. CDR3 bases: TGCGCCAGCAGCTTGGTGGGAGGAGAGACCCAGTACTTC. The chain links TRBV5-1 to TRBJ2-5; the D gene is possibly TRBD2 (6 bases). CDR3 size: 13 residues. The germline CDR1 and CDR2 sequences are SGHRS and YFSETQ. Deletions cut 0 bases from V and 4 bases from J, with 7 bases between.

The CDR3 sequence: CASSYSGGEGIQYF. The CDR3 region has the DNA TGTGCCAGCAGTTACTCAGGGGGCGAGGGCATTCAGTACTTC. The chain recombines TRBV6-5 with TRBJ2-4; 7 bases are shared with TRBD1. The CDR3 loop spans 14 amino acids. Germline V gene lookup returns CDR1 MNHEY and CDR2 SVGAGI. Losses at the gene ends were 0 bases for V and 9 bases for J; bases not matched to a gene: 5.

The table lists this clone with a few counts. The chain is built from TRBV18 and TRBJ2-3; 10 bases fit TRBD2. This CDR3 has 16 amino acids. With V trimmed by 4 bases and J by 1 base, 5 bases remained unmatched. From germline, CDR1 is KGHSH and CDR2 LQKENI. The CDR3 here is CASSRTAGGRTDTQYF. CDR3 DNA sequence: TGTGCCAGCTCACGTACAGCGGGAGGGCGCACAGATACGCAGTATTTT.

This chain uses TRBV15 with TRBJ2-1; D call uncertain. V was trimmed by 0 bases and J by 5 bases, leaving 5 bases between them. The CDR3 length is 13 residues. CDR1 LNHNV and CDR2 YYDKDF come from the germline V gene (reference sequence). This CDR3 is CATSRDFNNEQFF. The CDR3, as DNA: TGTGCCACCAGCAGAGATTTCAACAATGAGCAGTTCTTC.

This clone was seen only a few times. This chain connects TRBV10-3 to TRBJ2-7; D remains ambiguous. The CDR3 length is 13 residues. Germline CDR1 is ENHRY and CDR2 is SYGVKD. Trimming stripped 4 bases from V and 3 bases from J, with 10 bases between. In DNA form, the CDR3 reads TGTGCCATCAGTGTGGAGTGGTACTACGAGCAGTACTTC. This gives the protein CAISVEWYYEQYF.

This clone was observed once. The sample contains more than one DNA sequence encoding this CDR3. The CDR3 here is CASSTTSESTDTQYF. The DNA of the CDR3 is TGTGCCAGCAGCACTACTAGCGAGAGCACAGATACGCAGTATTTT. The V call is TRBV9, the J call TRBJ2-3, with TRBD2 matching over 7 bases. The CDR3 is made up of 15 amino acids. In germline, CDR1 is SGDLS, CDR2 YYNGEE. Trimming at V came to 4 bases and at J to 0 bases, leaving 5 bases not matched to a gene.

The chain links TRBV25-1 to TRBJ1-3, with D uncertain. V was pared by 3 bases and J by 0 bases, with 6 bases between. This CDR3 spans 14 amino acids. Germline V gene lookup returns CDR1 MGHDK and CDR2 SYGVNS. CDR3 loop: CASSESRSGNTIYF. CDR3 DNA sequence: TGTGCCAGCAGTGAGTCCCGCTCTGGAAACACCATATATTTT.

The chain has TRBV5-6 and TRBJ2-1, with 11 bases lining up with TRBD2. The CDR3 totals 16 residues. Germline V gene sequence: CDR1 SGHDT, CDR2 YYEEEE. V was pared by 5 bases and J by 5 bases, with 9 bases of the junction left unmatched. CDR3 coding DNA: TGTGCCAGCAGATTTAGCGGGAGGGTTCTGGACAATGAGCAGTTCTTC. Translated: CASRFSGRVLDNEQFF. The full variable domain, in which reference TRBV5-6 and TRBJ2-1 provide the parts outside the CDR3, is DAGVTQSPTHLIKTRGQQVTLRCSPKSGHDTVSWYQQALGQGPQFIFQYYEEEERQRGNFPDRFSGHQFPNYSSELNVNALLLGDSALYLCASRFSGRVLDNEQFFGPGTRLTVL.

The chain carries TRBV4-1 and TRBJ2-7, with 10 bases matching TRBD2. The CDR3 is 14 residues long. The V gene's germline CDR1 is MGHRA and CDR2 YSYEKL. V lost 4 bases to trimming and J lost 2 bases; unmatched junction nucleotides: 2. The CDR3 bases are TGCGCCAGCAGCCTCACTAGCGGGGCCTACGAGCAGTACTTC. It specifies CASSLTSGAYEQYF.

The V call is TRBV5-8, the J call TRBJ1-3; no definite D call. V was clipped by 1 base and J by 0 bases, with 8 bases between them. The germline CDR1 and CDR2 sequences are SGHTS and YDEGEE. The CDR3 runs to 15 residues. The chain's CDR3 is CASSLRGASGNTIYF. The CDR3 coding sequence is TGTGCCAGCAGCTTGCGAGGAGCCTCTGGAAACACCATATATTTT.

The chain links TRBV2 to TRBJ2-1; TRBD2 matches 11 bases. V was pared by 3 bases and J by 8 bases, with 15 bases of the junction left unmatched. The germline V gene encodes CDR1 SNHLY and CDR2 FYNNEI. This CDR3 region has 18 residues. In DNA form, the CDR3 reads TGTGCCAGCAGTGACGGGGGGACTAGCGGTTCAGGGAGGGATGAGCAGTTCTTC. This translates into CASSDGGTSGSGRDEQFF. Supplemented by reference TRBV2 and TRBJ2-1, the full variable domain reads EPEVTQTPSHQVTQMGQEVILRCVPISNHLYFYWYRQILGQKVEFLVSFYNNEISEKSEIFDDQFSVERPDGSNFTLKIRSTKLEDSAMYFCASSDGGTSGSGRDEQFFGPGTRLTVL.

V usage is TRBV5-1 and J usage is TRBJ2-5, with a tentative D call TRBD2 (7 bases). This CDR3 contains 14 residues. From germline, CDR1 is SGHRS and CDR2 YFSETQ. Trimming removed 4 bases at V and 1 base at J, with 11 bases between. CDR3: CASSREGGQETQYF. CDR3 sequence (DNA): TGCGCCAGCAGCAGGGAGGGGGGCCAAGAGACCCAGTACTTC.

This rearrangement joins TRBV5-4 to TRBJ1-2; a possible D gene is TRBD1 (5 bases). Germline V gives CDR1 SGHNT, CDR2 YYREEE (reference sequence). V was pared by 0 bases and J by 5 bases, with 14 bases between. This CDR3 is built from 15 residues. This CDR3 is CASSLGGVGKYGYTF. CDR3 DNA: TGTGCCAGCAGCTTGGGGGGGGTAGGGAAGTATGGCTACACCTTC.

The chain links TRBV2 to TRBJ2-7; 8 nucleotides line up with TRBD1. This CDR3 is 12 amino acids long. V lost 4 bases and J lost 6; bases outside the gene matches: 2. The germline V gene encodes CDR1 SNHLY and CDR2 FYNNEI. The CDR3 sequence: CASSGTGLEQYF. The CDR3 DNA reads TGTGCCAGCAGTGGGACAGGGCTCGAGCAGTACTTC.

Turning to this clone: The same CDR3 arises from other DNA sequences in this sample as well. This sequence joins TRBV28 and TRBJ1-5; unclear D gene. This CDR3 spans 13 amino acids. The germline V and J ends were trimmed by 2 bases and 6 bases, with 8 bases remaining between them. Germline V CDR1 and CDR2: MDHEN, SYDVKM. DNA of the CDR3: TGTGCCAGCAGTTTACATCGGGGTCAGCCCCAGCATTTT. Protein product: CASSLHRGQPQHF.